The entry that follows covers one T cell receptor (beta chain) sequence. This sample is part of a study of blood T cell repertoires in COVID-19. Measured with immunoSEQ multiplex PCR; TCRdb has only the in-frame clones, and not every one. The sample records roughly 220,000 clones, around 86% being singletons. CDR3 size: 13 residues. V shed 5 bases, J shed 3 bases, and the junction held 2 bases outside the gene matches. Per germline, CDR1 SNHLY and CDR2 FYNNEI. The chain carries TRBV2 and TRBJ1-2; TRBD1 matches at 8 bases. Specimen: peripheral blood. The sequence was collected from a young man who had recovered from COVID-19. DNA of the CDR3: TGTGCCAGCAGTTCGGACAGGGACTATGGCTACACCTTC. This encodes CASSSDRDYGYTF. Full variable domain (remainder filled in from reference TRBV2 and TRBJ1-2): EPEVTQTPSHQVTQMGQEVILRCVPISNHLYFYWYRQILGQKVEFLVSFYNNEISEKSEIFDDQFSVERPDGSNFTLKIRSTKLEDSAMYFCASSSDRDYGYTFGSGTRLTVV.